Below, 26 T cell receptor beta chains from the same sample are listed, as sequenced in a study of T-cell memory formation after mild COVID-19. MiXCR, applied by TCRdb to the 5' RACE reads, yields one record per CDR3 protein. Of around 470,000 distinct CDR3 sequences in the sample, about 19% are singletons; the top ten hold around 9.2%. Sequencing was carried out using PBMCs or a T cell subset sorted from them (not recorded which). The receptors were sampled from an adult woman who had mild COVID-19 (a few samples of this study predate the infection). Cell type and time point are not known.

This clonotype was counted a single time. This sequence joins TRBV6-5 and TRBJ2-7; TRBD2 matches 7 bases. CDR3 length: 14 residues. The junction had 7 bases not matched to a gene; V was cut back by 5 bases and J by 3 bases. Germline lookup yields CDR1 MNHEY and CDR2 SVGAGI. The CDR3 DNA reads TGTGCCAGCAGTCCTTTGCGGGAGAGCTACGAGCAGTACTTC. Residues: CASSPLRESYEQYF.

V usage is TRBV6-5 and J usage is TRBJ1-2, with TRBD1 matching 7 bases. With 6 bases clipped from V and 10 bases from J, the junction kept 11 bases outside the gene matches. CDR3 size: 13 residues. CDR1 is MNHEY and CDR2 is SVGAGI in the germline V gene. The CDR3 DNA sequence: TGTGCCAGCAGCCAAGCCGGGACAGCCGTCTACACCTTC. As protein: CASSQAGTAVYTF.

The chain couples TRBV18 to TRBJ1-1; 9 positions agree with TRBD1. Germline V gene sequence: CDR1 KGHSH, CDR2 LQKENI. This CDR3 is built from 16 residues. The V gene end was trimmed by 3 bases and the J gene end by 1 base; junction bases not matched to a gene: 6. The CDR3 reads CASSPKLQGANTEAFF. In DNA form, the CDR3 reads TGTGCCAGCTCACCCAAATTACAGGGGGCGAACACTGAAGCTTTCTTT.

The rearrangement joins TRBV30 to TRBJ2-7; 12 bases agree with TRBD2. V dropped 5 bases and J dropped 1; count of bases not matched to a gene: 9. This CDR3 comprises 16 residues. Germline V gene sequence: CDR1 GTSNPN, CDR2 SVGIG (reference sequence). CDR3 sequence: CAWGPGTSGFSYEQYF. The CDR3, as DNA: TGTGCCTGGGGGCCCGGGACTAGCGGGTTTTCCTACGAGCAGTACTTC. Together with reference TRBV30 and TRBJ2-7, the CDR3 gives the full variable domain: SQTIHQWPATLVQPVGSPLSLECTVEGTSNPNLYWYRQAAGRGLQLLFYSVGIGQISSEVPQNLSASRPQDRQFILSSKKLLLSDSGFYLCAWGPGTSGFSYEQYFGPGTRLTVT.

The rearrangement uses TRBV7-9 and TRBJ2-5; 8 bases match TRBD1. Trimming took 4 bases from V and 4 from J; bases not matched to a gene: 11. This CDR3 comprises 16 residues. CDR1 and CDR2 (germline): SEHNR, FQNEAQ (reference sequence). This CDR3 reads CASSSSGQGAPETQYF. CDR3 nucleotides: TGTGCCAGCAGCTCCTCCGGACAGGGAGCCCCAGAGACCCAGTACTTC.

The chain employs TRBV21-1 and TRBJ1-5. TRBV21-1 is a pseudogene. The CDR3 is 14 amino acids. The CDR3 reads CASSKGEGDQPQHF. CDR3 sequence (DNA): TGTGCCAGCAGCAAAGGGGAGGGTGATCAGCCCCAGCATTTT.

This clonotype has a handful of counts. The V and J genes are TRBV2 and TRBJ2-3; D assignment may be TRBD1 or TRBD2 (5 bases each). This CDR3 contains 13 residues. Per the germline V gene, CDR1 is SNHLY and CDR2 is FYNNEI. With 8 bases removed from V and 3 bases from J, the gap between germline ends came to 12 bases. In DNA form, the CDR3 reads TGTGCCAGCGTCCGGGACCGTACAGATACGCAGTATTTT. The encoded protein is CASVRDRTDTQYF.

The chain combines TRBV5-1 with TRBJ1-2; D perhaps matches TRBD1 (6 bases). CDR1 is SGHRS and CDR2 is YFSETQ in the germline V gene. Trimming took 4 bases from V and 5 from J, leaving 21 bases between them. The length of the CDR3 is 16 residues. The CDR3 DNA reads TGCGCCAGCAGCACCGGGACACCGAAGCGGATTTATGGCTACACCTTC. Its protein is CASSTGTPKRIYGYTF.

This clonotype has only a few counts. This chain uses TRBV20-1 with TRBJ2-7, with D perhaps matching TRBD1 (6 bases). The ends were cut back, 4 bases at V and 0 bases at J, with 10 bases in the middle. This CDR3 spans 13 amino acids. CDR1 is DFQATT, CDR2 SNEGSKA, per germline (reference sequence). The CDR3 reads CSATQDSSYEQYF. CDR3 DNA: TGCAGTGCTACCCAGGACAGCTCCTACGAGCAGTACTTC.

This clonotype was seen more than once but under ten times. The chain employs TRBV19 and TRBJ1-5, with TRBD1 matching 9 bases. CDR3 length: 14 residues. V was pared by 3 bases and J by 12 bases, with 9 bases of the junction left unmatched. Germline lookup yields CDR1 LNHDA and CDR2 SQIVND (reference sequence). The CDR3 loop reads CASSMGTGRDDQHF. For the CDR3, the DNA is TGTGCCAGTAGTATGGGGACAGGGAGGGATGACCAGCATTTT.

This chain uses TRBV30 with TRBJ1-3; no clear D gene. This CDR3 region has 11 residues. From germline, CDR1 is GTSNPN and CDR2 SVGIG (reference sequence). The V gene lost 0 bases and the J gene lost 4 bases, with 1 base spanning the gap. CDR3 DNA: TGTGCCTGGAGTGTGGGAAACACCATATATTTT. It translates to CAWSVGNTIYF.

J is TRBJ2-1 and V is TRBV6-2 or TRBV6-3; 9 bases line up with TRBD2. The germline CDR1 and CDR2 sequences are MNHEY and SVGEGT. V lost 1 base to trimming and J lost 9 bases; unmatched junction nucleotides: 10. The CDR3 contains 16 residues. The DNA for the CDR3 is TGTGCCAGCAGTTACTGCAGGTCTAGCGGGGAGTGTGAGCAGTTCTTC. This translates into CASSYCRSSGECEQFF.

The V call is TRBV30, the J call TRBJ2-1; 9 bases map to TRBD2. This CDR3 spans 15 amino acids. The ends lost 2 bases at V and 4 bases at J; junction bases unmatched: 6. Germline V gene lookup returns CDR1 GTSNPN and CDR2 SVGIG (reference sequence). The CDR3 nucleotides are TGTGCCTGGAGTTTTCTGGGACTAGCTTACAATGAGCAGTTCTTC. Its translation is CAWSFLGLAYNEQFF.

The V gene is TRBV20-1, the J gene TRBJ2-1, with 13 bases fitting TRBD2. The CDR3 runs 19 residues. Trimming cost V 0 bases and J 4 bases; bases outside gene matches: 12. The germline gives CDR1 DFQATT, CDR2 SNEGSKA (reference sequence). DNA of the CDR3: TGCAGTGCTAGAGATAACGGACTAGCGGGAGCGAACTATTACAATGAGCAGTTCTTC. It is translated as CSARDNGLAGANYYNEQFF.

V and J are TRBV6-6 and TRBJ2-1; 8 bases are a match to TRBD2. The CDR3 sequence is 15 residues long. Unmatched junction bases numbered 14, after V lost 9 bases and J lost 7 bases. The germline CDR1 and CDR2 sequences are MNHNY and SVGAGI (reference sequence). The CDR3 region is CASFYGDSGENEQFF. The CDR3 region has the DNA TGTGCCAGTTTCTATGGGGATAGCGGGGAAAATGAGCAGTTCTTC.

V usage is TRBV7-9 and J usage is TRBJ2-1, with 11 bases identical to TRBD1. V dropped 5 bases and J dropped 5; count of bases not matched to a gene: 5. CDR1 is SEHNR, CDR2 FQNEAQ, per germline (reference sequence). CDR3 length equals 15 residues. The CDR3 DNA is TGTGCCAGCAGCGTGCCGGGACAGGGGGACAATGAGCAGTTCTTC. Its translation is CASSVPGQGDNEQFF.

Points on this clonotype: Because it lacks the conserved phenylalanine or tryptophan at the end, this CDR3 is likely a read error. J is TRBJ2-3 and V is TRBV15; D uncertain. The germline V gene has CDR1 LNHNV and CDR2 YYDKDF (reference sequence). CDR3 length: 12 residues. V was pared by 3 bases and J by 5 bases, with 6 bases between. CDR3 residues: CATSRVKDTQYS. In nucleotides, the CDR3 is TGTGCCACCAGCAGGGTCAAAGATACGCAGTATTCT.

The chain has TRBV5-6 and TRBJ1-2; D is unresolved. Germline lookup yields CDR1 SGHDT and CDR2 YYEEEE. Trimming left V 1 base short and J 3 bases short, with 10 bases between. The CDR3 loop spans 14 amino acids. This chain's CDR3 is CASSLPNSHYGYTF. As DNA, the CDR3 is TGTGCCAGCAGCTTGCCTAACTCTCACTATGGCTACACCTTC.

The CDR3: CASSQEDGPGNYEQYF. In DNA, the CDR3 is TGCGCCAGCAGCCAAGAGGACGGTCCTGGTAATTACGAGCAGTACTTC. This rearrangement joins TRBV4-3 to TRBJ2-7, with no clear D. This CDR3 contains 16 residues. Trimming stripped 0 bases from V and 4 bases from J, with 16 bases between. The germline V gene encodes CDR1 LGHNA and CDR2 YSLEER.

This clonotype was observed a few times. This chain connects TRBV5-5 to TRBJ2-3, with 10 bases lining up with TRBD2. The CDR3 has 16 residues. The V and J ends lost 5 bases and 0 bases, in that order; junction bases with no gene match: 6. Germline V gene sequence: CDR1 SGHKS, CDR2 YYEKEE (reference sequence). The DNA of the CDR3 is TGTGCCAGCAGGAGTAGCGGGGGGCCTAGCACAGATACGCAGTATTTT. Encoded protein: CASRSSGGPSTDTQYF.

This chain links TRBV11-2 with TRBJ2-6, with a possible D match to TRBD1 (5 bases). Deletions cut 1 base from V and 0 bases from J, with 13 bases between. Germline CDR1 reads SGHAT; CDR2 reads FQNNGV. The CDR3 sequence is 18 residues long. In nucleotides, the CDR3 is TGTGCCAGCAGCTTAGTAGTAGGGCAGGGCTCTGGGGCCAACGTCCTGACTTTC. As protein: CASSLVVGQGSGANVLTF.

CDR3 DNA sequence: TGTGCCAGCAGTTCCAGTCTGGGTGAGCAGTTCTTC. This translates into CASSSSLGEQFF. The chain employs TRBV12-3 or TRBV12-4 and TRBJ2-1; no reliable D call. CDR3 length: 12 amino acids. V gave up 4 bases and J gave up 9 bases, with 10 bases separating them.

This clonotype was detected a few times. The chain carries TRBV18 and TRBJ2-1; possibly TRBD1 for D (5 bases). The length of the CDR3 is 15 residues. CDR1 is KGHSH and CDR2 is LQKENI in the germline V gene. V was pared by 1 base and J by 6 bases, with 13 bases between. The CDR3 DNA is TGTGCCAGCTCACCACAATCCCCGCAGGGCAATGAGCAGTTCTTC. It yields the protein CASSPQSPQGNEQFF.

This clonotype occurred a few times. The V call is TRBV3-1, the J call TRBJ1-6; D is unclear. Germline CDR1 reads LGHDT; CDR2 reads YNNKEL (reference sequence). This CDR3 comprises 15 residues. Trimming stripped 4 bases from V and 14 bases from J, with 21 bases between. The CDR3 protein is CASSPPADGSVALHF. The CDR3 DNA reads as TGTGCCAGCAGCCCCCCAGCGGACGGGTCAGTGGCCCTCCACTTT. Full variable domain (outside the CDR3, taken from reference TRBV3-1 and TRBJ1-6): DTAVSQTPKYLVTQMGNDKSIKCEQNLGHDTMYWYKQDSKKFLKIMFSYNNKELIINETVPNRFSPKSPDKAHLNLHINSLELGDSAVYFCASSPPADGSVALHFGNGTRLTVT.

This clonotype was observed a handful of times. This chain connects TRBV24-1 to TRBJ2-2; D gene ambiguous. V lost 1 base, J lost 1 base, and 3 bases lay in between. This CDR3 contains 14 residues. Germline lookup yields CDR1 KGHDR and CDR2 SFDVKD. As DNA, the CDR3 is TGTGCCACCAGTGATTTCGGGAACACCGGGGAGCTGTTTTTT. Protein: CATSDFGNTGELFF.

The chain is built from TRBV6-4 and TRBJ1-1; TRBD1 might be the D (5 bases). The germline gives CDR1 MRHNA, CDR2 SNTAGT. The CDR3 sequence is 16 residues long. Trimming took 0 bases from V and 1 from J, leaving 12 bases between them. CDR3 coding DNA: TGTGCCAGCAGTGACTCGATTCGGGGGAAGAACACTGAAGCTTTCTTT. Its translation is CASSDSIRGKNTEAFF.